This T cell receptor (beta chain) was identified in a study of CD4+ T cells in melanoma. Whole-study results and caveats: CD8+ T cell, macrophage and B cell function reportedly correlated with neoantigen-specific CD4+ T cells. Reportedly, melanoma neoantigen-specific CD4+ T cells showed varied differentiation states.

As for this clone: Its antigen remains unidentified.

CDR3 length equals 14 residues. Germline CDR1 reads SNHLY; CDR2 reads FYNNEI. J gave up 2 bases and V 8 bases, and 6 bases lay outside the gene matches. Clones were sequenced by immunoSEQ multiplex PCR, and TCRdb holds only the in-frame ones, with some missing. The top ten clones hold approximately 17% of a sample with 200 to 250 clones, around 50% of them seen once. The receptor's source is a human donor with melanoma. This rearrangement joins TRBV2 to TRBJ2-3; the match to TRBD2 covers 8 bases. The CDR3 region is CASGRGGPTDTQYF. For the CDR3, the DNA is TGTGCCAGCGGCCGGGGGGGCCCCACAGATACGCAGTATTTT.